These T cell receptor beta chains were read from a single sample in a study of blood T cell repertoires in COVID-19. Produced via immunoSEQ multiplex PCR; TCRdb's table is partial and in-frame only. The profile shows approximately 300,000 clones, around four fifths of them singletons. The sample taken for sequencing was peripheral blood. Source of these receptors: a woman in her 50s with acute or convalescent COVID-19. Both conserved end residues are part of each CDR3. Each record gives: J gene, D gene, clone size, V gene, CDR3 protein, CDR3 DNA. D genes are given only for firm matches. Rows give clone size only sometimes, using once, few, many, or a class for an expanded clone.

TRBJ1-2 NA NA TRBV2 CASKTSYFLYGYTF TGTGCCAGCAAGACATCCTACTTCCTCTATGGCTACACCTTC
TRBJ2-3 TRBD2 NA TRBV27 CASKLAGGQDTQYF TGTGCCAGCAAACTAGCGGGGGGCCAGGATACGCAGTATTTT
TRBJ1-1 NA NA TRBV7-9 CASSFFTLSREATEAFF TGTGCCAGCAGCTTCTTTACACTATCCAGGGAGGCCACTGAAGCTTTCTTT
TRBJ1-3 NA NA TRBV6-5 CASSSTGTLGNTIYF TGTGCCAGCAGTAGTACCGGGACACTTGGAAACACCATATATTTT
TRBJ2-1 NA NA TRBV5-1 CASSLGQTGREQFF TGCGCCAGCAGCTTGGGACAAACAGGACGGGAGCAGTTCTTC
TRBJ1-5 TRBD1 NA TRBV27 CASSATGWGNQPQHF TGTGCCAGCTCCGCGACAGGGTGGGGCAATCAGCCCCAGCATTTT
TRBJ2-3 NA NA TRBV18 CASSPTSSSGTQYF TGTGCCAGCTCCCCAACTAGTTCCAGTGGTACGCAGTATTTT
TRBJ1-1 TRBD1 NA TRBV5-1 CASTLTGGFTEAFF TGCGCCAGCACCCTGACAGGGGGCTTCACTGAAGCTTTCTTT
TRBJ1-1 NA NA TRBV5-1 CASSASGQPNTEAFF TGCGCCAGCAGCGCTAGCGGACAGCCGAACACTGAAGCTTTCTTT
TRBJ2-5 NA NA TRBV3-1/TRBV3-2 CASSRAQETQYF TGTGCCAGCAGCCGAGCCCAAGAGACCCAGTACTTC
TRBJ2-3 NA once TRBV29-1 CSVRSPDTPDTQYF TGCAGCGTTCGTAGTCCGGACACCCCGGATACGCAGTATTTT
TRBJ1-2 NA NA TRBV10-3 CAIRTDYGYTF TGTGCCATCAGAACAGACTATGGCTACACCTTC
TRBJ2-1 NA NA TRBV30 CAWSPASLSYNEQFF TGTGCCTGGAGTCCGGCTAGCCTCTCCTACAATGAGCAGTTCTTC
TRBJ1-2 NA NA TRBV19 CASSRSLLYGYTF TGTGCCAGTAGTCGGAGCCTGCTCTATGGCTACACCTTC
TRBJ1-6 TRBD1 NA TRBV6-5 CASTPGGQKSPLHF TGTGCCAGCACCCCAGGGGGGCAGAAGTCACCCCTCCACTTT
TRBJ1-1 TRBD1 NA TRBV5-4 CASTRGGAYSDTEAFF TGTGCCAGCACAAGAGGGGGCGCATACTCGGACACTGAAGCTTTCTTT
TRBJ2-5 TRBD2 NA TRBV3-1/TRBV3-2 CASSLWSSSGRENQETQYF TGTGCCAGCAGCCTTTGGTCGTCTAGCGGGAGGGAGAATCAAGAGACCCAGTACTTC
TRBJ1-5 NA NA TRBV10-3 CAISESLGSNQPQHF TGTGCCATCAGTGAGTCACTCGGTAGCAATCAGCCCCAGCATTTT
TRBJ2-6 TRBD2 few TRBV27 CASSSSGGSRTGANVLTF TGTGCCAGCAGTTCCAGCGGGGGGTCGAGGACTGGGGCCAACGTCCTGACTTTC
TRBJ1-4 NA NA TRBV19 CASRKLTTGDEKLFF TGTGCCAGTAGGAAACTTACCACCGGGGATGAAAAACTGTTTTTT
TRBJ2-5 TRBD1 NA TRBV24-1 CATSDPTGGFQYF TGTGCCACCAGTGACCCGACAGGGGGTTTCCAGTACTTC
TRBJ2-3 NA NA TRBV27 CASMESTDTQYF TGTGCCAGCATGGAGAGCACAGATACGCAGTATTTT
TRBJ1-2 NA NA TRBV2 CASKSSGYGYTF TGTGCCAGCAAATCCAGCGGTTATGGCTACACCTTC
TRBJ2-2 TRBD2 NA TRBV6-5 CATREEAGELFF TGTGCCACCCGGGAGGAGGCCGGGGAGCTGTTTTTT
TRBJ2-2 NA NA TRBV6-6 CASSPGVTGELFF TGTGCCAGCAGCCCCGGGGTCACCGGGGAGCTGTTTTTT
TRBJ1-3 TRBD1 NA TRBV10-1 CASSGTGPLGNTIYF TGCGCCAGCAGTGGGACAGGTCCGTTAGGAAACACCATATATTTT
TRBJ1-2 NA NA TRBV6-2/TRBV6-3 CASSYNPNYGYTF TGTGCCAGCAGTTATAATCCTAACTATGGCTACACCTTC
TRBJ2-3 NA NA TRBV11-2 CASSLVGSSVDTQYF TGTGCCAGCAGCTTAGTGGGGAGCAGCGTGGATACGCAGTATTTT
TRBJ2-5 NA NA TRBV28 CASSPRRETQYF TGTGCCAGCAGTCCCCGTCGAGAGACCCAGTACTTC
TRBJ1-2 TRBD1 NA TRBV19 CASSINTGGYGYTF TGTGCCAGTAGTATTAATACAGGGGGTTATGGCTACACCTTC
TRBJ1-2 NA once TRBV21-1 CASSKREVIYGYTF TGTGCCAGCAGCAAAAGGGAGGTAATCTATGGCTACACCTTC
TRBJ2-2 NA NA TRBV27 CASKGTGTRWAGELFF TGTGCCAGCAAAGGAACCGGGACACGTTGGGCCGGGGAGCTGTTTTTT
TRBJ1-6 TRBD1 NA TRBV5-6 CASSFRQGGNSPLHF TGTGCCAGCAGCTTTAGACAGGGGGGGAATTCACCCCTCCACTTT
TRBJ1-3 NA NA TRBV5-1 CASSEPLSSGNTIYF TGCGCCAGCAGCGAACCACTTAGCTCTGGAAACACCATATATTTT
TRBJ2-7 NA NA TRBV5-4 CASSLEAGPLFEQYF TGTGCCAGCAGCTTGGAGGCGGGACCCCTGTTCGAGCAGTACTTC
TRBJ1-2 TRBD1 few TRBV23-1 CASSPPGTGPNYGYTF TGCGCCAGCAGTCCCCCCGGGACAGGCCCTAACTATGGCTACACCTTC
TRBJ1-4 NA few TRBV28 CASSLSGSMDEKLFF TGTGCCAGCAGTTTATCGGGGAGTATGGATGAAAAACTGTTTTTT
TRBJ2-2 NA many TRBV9 CASSLGQGVTGELFF TGTGCCAGCAGCCTAGGACAAGGGGTCACCGGGGAGCTGTTTTTT
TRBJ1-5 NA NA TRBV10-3 CAIGTGNSQPQHF TGTGCCATCGGCACAGGGAACTCGCAGCCCCAGCATTTT
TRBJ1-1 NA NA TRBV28 CASSLPPGLNTEAFF TGTGCCAGCAGTTTACCGCCGGGTCTTAACACTGAAGCTTTCTTT
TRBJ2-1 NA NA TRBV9 CASSGEANEQFF TGTGCCAGCAGCGGGGAGGCGAATGAGCAGTTCTTC